This T cell receptor (beta chain) was obtained from a study of CXCR3-negative and CXCR3-positive naive CD8 T cells. Study-level results: Sequencing showed both naive subsets with comparably high diversity, and memory CD8+ cells much lower.

CD45RO-CCR7+CD27+CD95- expression identified naive CD8+ T cells. The method, 5' RACE with UMI labels, was used to prepare the TRB cDNA libraries. TCRdb derives one entry per CDR3 protein from the 5' RACE reads, leaving out DNA. This table holds tens of thousands of distinct CDR3 sequences. Germline CDR1 reads MNHNY; CDR2 reads SVGAGI (reference sequence). CDR3 length: 20 amino acids. For this clonotype: Its antigen remains unidentified.

This clonotype was obtained from a human donor in good health. Some clones in this sample may be carry-over from other donors' samples. The chain is built from TRBV6-6 and TRBJ2-6; lacking DNA, the TRBD1 call made by TCRdb goes unchecked. Material: naive CXCR3- CD8+ T cells from blood. Subset here: CD45RO-CCR7+CD27+CD95- naive CD8+ T cells lacking CXCR3 (TNR3-). The CDR3 region is CASSYSPGRGVVSGANVLTF.